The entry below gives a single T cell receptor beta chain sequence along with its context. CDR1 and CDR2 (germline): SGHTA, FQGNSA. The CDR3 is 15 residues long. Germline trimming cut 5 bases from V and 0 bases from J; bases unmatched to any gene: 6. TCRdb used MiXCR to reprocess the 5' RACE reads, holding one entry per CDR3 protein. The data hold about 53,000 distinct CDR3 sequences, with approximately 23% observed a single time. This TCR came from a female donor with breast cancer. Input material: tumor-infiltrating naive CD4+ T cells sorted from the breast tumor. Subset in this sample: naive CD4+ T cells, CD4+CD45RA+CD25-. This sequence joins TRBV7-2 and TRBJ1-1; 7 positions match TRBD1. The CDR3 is CASSAGQTMNTEAFF. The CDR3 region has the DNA TGTGCCAGCAGCGCGGGACAGACCATGAACACTGAAGCTTTCTTT.